A single sample is the source of the 30 T cell receptor beta chains below, sequenced in a study of cytomegalovirus exposure and HLA in healthy donors. The PCR ran on 60 Vbeta and 13 Jbeta primers. Assay: immunoSEQ multiplex PCR; the TCRdb copy retains only in-frame clones and omits some. The profile shows under 200,000 clones, about 13% of them singletons. Sequencing was carried out using PBMCs. These receptors came from a man aged 50-59 years in good health and CMV-seropositive.

The chain carries TRBV18 and TRBJ1-4; 7 bases line up with TRBD1. The CDR3 is 16 residues long. With 3 bases clipped from V and 2 bases from J, the junction kept 6 bases outside the gene matches. CDR1 and CDR2 from the germline V gene are KGHSH and LQKENI. CDR3: CASSPQGGSTNEKLFF. The DNA for the CDR3 is TGTGCCAGCTCACCTCAAGGGGGCTCGACTAATGAAAAACTGTTTTTT.

In DNA form, the CDR3 reads TGTGCCAGCAGCTTAGGGCAGGGGGGAAGAGAAAAACTGTTTTTT. Translated, it gives CASSLGQGGREKLFF. The rearrangement uses TRBV7-9 and TRBJ1-4, with 7 bases aligning to TRBD1. Germline V gene sequence: CDR1 SEHNR, CDR2 FQNEAQ (reference sequence). V was clipped by 1 base and J by 8 bases; unmatched bases: 7. CDR3 length equals 15 residues.

The rearrangement joins TRBV5-4 to TRBJ2-2, with 8 nucleotides matching TRBD1. J was trimmed by 5 bases and V by 4 bases; bases with no gene match: 7. Germline CDR1 SGHNT, CDR2 YYREEE (reference sequence). The CDR3 covers 15 residues. Here the CDR3 reads CASSRTQGVTGELFF. CDR3 in DNA: TGTGCCAGCAGCCGGACACAGGGGGTAACCGGGGAGCTGTTTTTT.

The V and J genes are TRBV6-1 and TRBJ2-7, with 7 bases identical to TRBD2. Germline CDR1 and CDR2: MNHNS and SASEGT. Trimming at V came to 4 bases and at J to 6 bases, leaving 12 bases not matched to a gene. The CDR3 length is 15 residues. The CDR3 DNA reads as TGTGCCAGCAGTGTTAACCTGGGAGGGGAGAGCGAGCAGTACTTC. This gives the protein CASSVNLGGESEQYF.

Comment on this clone: The conserved phenylalanine or tryptophan normally closing the CDR3 is absent here, so this likely arose from a read error. Here the CDR3 DNA reads TGTGCCAGCAGTTTAGTGGGGGGGGGCGGCACTGAAGCTTTCGTT. Residues: CASSLVGGGGTEAFV. The chain recombines TRBV28 with TRBJ1-1; a possible D gene is TRBD1 (6 bases). Germline CDR1 is MDHEN and CDR2 is SYDVKM. Trimming shortened V by 2 bases and J by 4 bases, and 14 bases separated the two germline ends. The CDR3 runs 15 residues.

This clone was detected only a few times. The gene calls are TRBV5-1 and TRBJ1-3; D is ambiguous. The germline V gene has CDR1 SGHRS and CDR2 YFSETQ. The CDR3 covers 15 residues. The V end was cut by 5 bases, the J end by 0 bases, with 12 bases between. This chain's CDR3 is CASRSQISSGNTIYF. The CDR3 DNA sequence: TGCGCCAGCAGGTCTCAGATCAGCTCTGGAAACACCATATATTTT.

In this sample, this clone turned up a few times. The V and J genes are TRBV5-1 and TRBJ2-7; TRBD1 matches 7 bases. V gave up 3 bases and J gave up 3 bases; unmatched junction bases: 6. Per germline, CDR1 SGHRS and CDR2 YFSETQ. The CDR3 spans 14 residues. The CDR3 nucleotides read TGCGCCAGCAGCTCCGGGACAGCGAACTACGAGCAGTACTTC. This gives the protein CASSSGTANYEQYF.

This clone has only a few counts. The chain combines TRBV6-1 with TRBJ1-2; D gene ambiguous. This CDR3 contains 13 residues. Per the germline V gene, CDR1 is MNHNS and CDR2 is SASEGT. With 4 bases removed from V and 3 bases from J, the gap between germline ends came to 9 bases. The CDR3 DNA is TGTGCCAGCAGTGCCGCGGGCGACTATGGCTACACCTTC. The encoded protein is CASSAAGDYGYTF.

V usage is TRBV6-5 and J usage is TRBJ1-5; D gene ambiguous. The CDR3 contains 15 residues. Looked up from germline, CDR1 is MNHEY and CDR2 is SVGAGI. The germline V and J ends were trimmed by 1 base and 3 bases, with 10 bases remaining between them. This CDR3 reads CASSYLGGNNQPQHF. CDR3 in DNA: TGTGCCAGCAGTTACTTAGGAGGGAACAATCAGCCCCAGCATTTT.

This chain links TRBV7-9 with TRBJ2-5; the D gene is possibly TRBD1 (7 bases). The CDR3 length is 15 residues. Trimming took off 3 bases at V and 5 bases at J, with 16 bases between the two ends. Germline lookup yields CDR1 SEHNR and CDR2 FQNEAQ (reference sequence). The CDR3 loop is CASSLSQGEVETQYF. Written as DNA, the CDR3 is TGTGCCAGCAGCTTGAGCCAGGGGGAGGTGGAGACCCAGTACTTC.

The chain joins TRBV9 to TRBJ1-1; no definite D call. Trimming left V 2 bases short and J 7 bases short, with 9 bases between. The germline V gene has CDR1 SGDLS and CDR2 YYNGEE. This CDR3 comprises 12 residues. CDR3 sequence: CASSVREGEAFF. The CDR3 nucleotides read TGTGCCAGCAGCGTTAGGGAGGGTGAAGCTTTCTTT.

The chain carries TRBV5-1 and TRBJ2-1; TRBD1 matches at 7 bases. CDR3 length equals 15 residues. With 0 bases clipped from V and 3 bases from J, the junction kept 3 bases outside the gene matches. Germline CDR1 reads SGHRS; CDR2 reads YFSETQ. Written as DNA, the CDR3 is TGCGCCAGCAGCTTGGAACAGGGGAACTACAATGAGCAGTTCTTC. Translated: CASSLEQGNYNEQFF.

V usage is TRBV6-6 and J usage is TRBJ2-7; D perhaps matches TRBD1 (5 bases). The CDR3 length is 13 residues. The germline CDR1 and CDR2 sequences are MNHNY and SVGAGI (reference sequence). Trimming pared 6 bases from V and 6 bases from J, leaving 15 bases between. The CDR3, as DNA: TGTGCCAGCAGGACAGTGAAAGAATCCGAGCAGTACTTC. It encodes CASRTVKESEQYF.

This clone was detected only a few times. CDR3 coding DNA: TGTGCCAGCTCACCGGAGCAGATGAACACTGAAGCTTTCTTT. Translation gives CASSPEQMNTEAFF. The gene calls are TRBV18 and TRBJ1-1; D call uncertain. Germline CDR1 reads KGHSH; CDR2 reads LQKENI. V was trimmed by 3 bases and J by 0 bases, leaving 8 bases between them. This CDR3 contains 14 residues.

This clone has just a few counts. CDR3 in DNA: TGTGCCAGCAGCTTAGACAGGGGTTACGAGCAGTACGTC. The encoded protein is CASSLDRGYEQYV. The chain combines TRBV11-3 with TRBJ2-7; maybe TRBD1 (6 bases). V was trimmed by 0 bases and J by 4 bases, leaving 7 bases between them. Per germline, CDR1 SGHNT and CDR2 YENEEA. The CDR3 covers 13 residues.

This clone came up a few times. The chain uses TRBV2 and TRBJ2-1, with TRBD1 matching over 8 bases. CDR3 size: 14 residues. The V gene end was trimmed by 6 bases and the J gene end by 4 bases; junction bases not matched to a gene: 5. In germline, CDR1 is SNHLY, CDR2 FYNNEI. The CDR3 DNA reads as TGTGCCAGCAGGCCGGGACAGGCTTACAATGAGCAGTTCTTC. Translated: CASRPGQAYNEQFF. Filled out from reference TRBV2 and TRBJ2-1, the complete variable domain reads EPEVTQTPSHQVTQMGQEVILRCVPISNHLYFYWYRQILGQKVEFLVSFYNNEISEKSEIFDDQFSVERPDGSNFTLKIRSTKLEDSAMYFCASRPGQAYNEQFFGPGTRLTVL.

This clone was seen only a few times. V is TRBV28 and J is TRBJ2-2; 7 bases agree with TRBD2. The germline V gene encodes CDR1 MDHEN and CDR2 SYDVKM. The CDR3 is 16 residues long. Germline trimming cut 7 bases from V and 5 bases from J; bases unmatched to any gene: 13. This CDR3 is CASILGSGPKTGELFF. CDR3 bases: TGTGCCAGCATCCTTGGTAGCGGGCCAAAAACCGGGGAGCTGTTTTTT. Looking up the rest from reference TRBV28 and TRBJ2-2 gives the full variable domain: DVKVTQSSRYLVKRTGEKVFLECVQDMDHENMFWYRQDPGLGLRLIYFSYDVKMKEKGDIPEGYSVSREKKERFSLILESASTNQTSMYLCASILGSGPKTGELFFGEGSRLTVL.

On this clone: Other DNA variants within this sample encode the same CDR3. This chain links TRBV18 with TRBJ1-5, with TRBD1 identical over 9 bases. CDR3 size: 14 residues. In germline, CDR1 is KGHSH, CDR2 LQKENI. V trimming: 3 bases; J trimming: 6 bases; junction bases outside the gene matches: 3. The CDR3 DNA is TGTGCCAGCTCACCGGGACAGGGAGGTCAGCCCCAGCATTTT. It encodes CASSPGQGGQPQHF.

There are a few counts of this clone. This sequence joins TRBV27 and TRBJ2-7; 7 nucleotides match TRBD1. CDR3 length: 13 residues. The V segment lost 5 bases and the J segment 2 bases; nucleotides outside the gene matches: 3. Germline CDR1 is MNHEY and CDR2 is SMNVEV (reference sequence). CDR3 sequence (DNA): TGTGCCAGCAGTCCGACAGGGACCTACGAGCAGTACGTC. It yields the protein CASSPTGTYEQYV.

This clone showed up just a few times. The rearrangement joins TRBV18 to TRBJ1-1; tentatively, D is TRBD1 (6 bases). CDR1 and CDR2 (germline): KGHSH, LQKENI. CDR3 size: 14 residues. The V and J ends lost 5 bases and 0 bases respectively, with 10 bases between them. This CDR3 reads CASSYRAMNTEAFF. The CDR3 region has the DNA TGTGCCAGCTCATACAGGGCAATGAACACTGAAGCTTTCTTT.

V is TRBV28 and J is TRBJ2-7, with D tentatively TRBD2 (5 bases). The V end lost 3 bases, the J end lost 3 bases, and 12 bases lay between the germline ends. The CDR3 extends over 14 amino acids. Germline V gene data show CDR1 as MDHEN and CDR2 as SYDVKM. CDR3: CASSFSGGRYEQYV. For the CDR3, the DNA is TGTGCCAGCAGTTTCTCCGGCGGGCGCTACGAGCAGTACGTC.

This chain joins TRBV19 and TRBJ2-1; 12 bases fit TRBD2. The germline gives CDR1 LNHDA, CDR2 SQIVND (reference sequence). J lost 5 bases, V lost 10 bases, and 3 bases had no gene match. CDR3 size: 13 residues. DNA for the CDR3: TGTGCCACCAGACTAGCGGGGGACAATGAGCAGTTCTTC. This translates into CATRLAGDNEQFF.

This clone has a handful of counts. The chain combines TRBV5-6 with TRBJ1-4, with D hard to call. Germline V lookup: CDR1 SGHDT, CDR2 YYEEEE. Trimming shortened V by 1 base and J by 5 bases, and 9 bases separated the two germline ends. The CDR3 has 14 residues. The CDR3 sequence is CASSLWAGNEKLFF. In DNA, the CDR3 is TGTGCCAGCAGCTTGTGGGCGGGAAATGAAAAACTGTTTTTT.

This clone was seen only a few times. This chain connects TRBV7-2 to TRBJ1-6, with a tentative D call TRBD1 (6 bases). The V gene's germline CDR1 is SGHTA and CDR2 FQGNSA. The length of the CDR3 is 14 residues. V shed 4 bases and J shed 14 bases, with 18 bases lying between them. As DNA, the CDR3 is TGTGCCAGCAGCTCCCAGACAGGTCGTCCGACCCTCCACTTT. Residues: CASSSQTGRPTLHF. The variable domain in full, with the rest retrieved from reference TRBV7-2 and TRBJ1-6, is GAGVSQSPSNKVTEKGKDVELRCDPISGHTALYWYRQSLGQGLEFLIYFQGNSAPDKSGLPSDRFSAERTGGSVSTLTIQRTQQEDSAVYLCASSSQTGRPTLHFGNGTRLTVT.

This clone appeared a few times. CDR3 sequence reads: CASSMKGLVPHGEQFF. The CDR3 bases are TGTGCCAGTAGTATGAAGGGACTAGTTCCTCACGGTGAGCAGTTCTTC. The rearrangement uses TRBV19 and TRBJ2-1; 8 nucleotides agree with TRBD2. In germline, CDR1 is LNHDA, CDR2 SQIVND (reference sequence). This CDR3 is 16 amino acids long. With V trimmed by 3 bases and J by 9 bases, 13 bases remained unmatched.

The J gene is TRBJ2-7, the V gene TRBV27; 8 nucleotides align to TRBD2. The CDR3 has 16 residues. Germline V CDR1 and CDR2: MNHEY, SMNVEV (reference sequence). Trimming removed 6 bases from V and 1 base from J; junction bases left unmatched: 11. CDR3 in amino acids: CASSRGGARGSYEQYV. CDR3 sequence (DNA): TGTGCCAGCAGCCGGGGGGGGGCTCGGGGGTCCTACGAGCAGTACGTC.

V usage is TRBV19 and J usage is TRBJ2-7; TRBD1 is a possible D gene (6 bases). This CDR3 comprises 12 residues. Germline values: CDR1 LNHDA, CDR2 SQIVND (reference sequence). V was pared by 7 bases and J by 1 base, with 8 bases between. CDR3 DNA sequence: TGTGCCAGTATTGGACAGTCCTACGAGCAGTACTTC. This encodes CASIGQSYEQYF.

The rearrangement links TRBV5-1 to TRBJ1-1; the D gene is possibly TRBD1 (5 bases). Germline CDR1 reads SGHRS; CDR2 reads YFSETQ. The CDR3 extends over 14 amino acids. Trimming shortened V by 4 bases and J by 4 bases, and 14 bases separated the two germline ends. DNA for the CDR3: TGCGCCAGCAGCGGGGGACGGGAGGGCACTGAAGCTTTCTTT. This gives the protein CASSGGREGTEAFF.

This clone has just a few counts. V and J are TRBV6-5 and TRBJ2-1; 11 nucleotides agree with TRBD2. The CDR3 length is 14 residues. Germline loops: CDR1 MNHEY, CDR2 SVGAGI. The V segment lost 4 bases and the J segment 4 bases; nucleotides outside the gene matches: 0. CDR3 residues: CASSSSGGYNEQFF. Here the CDR3 DNA reads TGTGCCAGCAGTTCTAGCGGGGGGTACAATGAGCAGTTCTTC.

This chain uses TRBV2 with TRBJ2-5; 10 nucleotides align to TRBD2. The germline V gene encodes CDR1 SNHLY and CDR2 FYNNEI. Trimming took 5 bases from V and 5 from J; bases not matched to a gene: 8. This CDR3 has 15 amino acids. CDR3 bases: TGTGCCAGCAGTTCCCTAGCGGGGGTAGAGGAGACCCAGTACTTC. It codes for CASSSLAGVEETQYF. Using reference TRBV2 and TRBJ2-5 for the parts outside the CDR3, the full variable domain is EPEVTQTPSHQVTQMGQEVILRCVPISNHLYFYWYRQILGQKVEFLVSFYNNEISEKSEIFDDQFSVERPDGSNFTLKIRSTKLEDSAMYFCASSSLAGVEETQYFGPGTRLLVL.